This TCR beta chain comes out of a study of vaccination effects on CD4 cells after COVID-19. The table lists this clone with a few counts. Its cognate antigen is unknown. Sequencing followed a ViraFEST assay step that expanded antigen-specific CD4+ T cells with viral peptide pools. When ten to eleven days of culture had elapsed, CD4+ T cells were isolated. Recipients of the vaccine had no prior SARS-CoV-2 infection and negative nucleocapsid antibodies. Cultivation was performed at a few million PBMC per well with roughly 10 IU/ml IL-2 and 9 to 10 ug/ml peptides added. TCRdb's copy holds only in-frame clones and misses some; the assay was immunoSEQ multiplex PCR. The data show 30,000 to 40,000 clones, with around 70% seen just once and 20% to 25% held by the top ten. Sequenced here: CD4+ T cells from PBMCs cultured with SARS-CoV-2 spike peptides, sampled before COVID-19 vaccination. This receptor was taken from a human donor who received a COVID-19 vaccine.

The CDR3 loop is CASSQTDRETNYGYTF. The CDR3 DNA reads TGCGCCAGCAGCCAAACGGACAGGGAAACAAACTATGGCTACACCTTC. The chain recombines TRBV4-1 with TRBJ1-2; 8 nucleotides agree with TRBD1. This CDR3 has 16 residues. From germline, CDR1 is MGHRA and CDR2 YSYEKL. The V segment lost 2 bases and the J segment 2 bases; nucleotides outside the gene matches: 7.